This paragraph covers one TCR beta chain sequence. Its matching antigen is unknown. The data were obtained in a study of T cell responses to AZD1222 COVID-19 vaccine. The overall study: Pooling covered second doses at about 4 or about 12 weeks.

The table came from immunoSEQ multiplex PCR; TCRdb's copy has only in-frame clones and leaves some out. The repertoire consists of about 200,000 clones, with 85% to 95% occurring once and the leading ten covering roughly 1.4%. The CDR3 totals 16 residues. Study outcomes and limitations: There were repertoire samples only from the period after the peak T cell response.

The clonotype was recovered from an adult in good health. The material was peripheral blood, obtained on day 0 of AZD1222 vaccination. This rearrangement joins TRBV21-1 to TRBJ1-2. TRBV21-1 is assigned pseudogene status. The CDR3 spells CASNGRNGPSCYGYTF. CDR3 DNA sequence: TGTGCCAGCAACGGACGGAATGGCCCCTCCTGCTATGGCTACACCTTC.